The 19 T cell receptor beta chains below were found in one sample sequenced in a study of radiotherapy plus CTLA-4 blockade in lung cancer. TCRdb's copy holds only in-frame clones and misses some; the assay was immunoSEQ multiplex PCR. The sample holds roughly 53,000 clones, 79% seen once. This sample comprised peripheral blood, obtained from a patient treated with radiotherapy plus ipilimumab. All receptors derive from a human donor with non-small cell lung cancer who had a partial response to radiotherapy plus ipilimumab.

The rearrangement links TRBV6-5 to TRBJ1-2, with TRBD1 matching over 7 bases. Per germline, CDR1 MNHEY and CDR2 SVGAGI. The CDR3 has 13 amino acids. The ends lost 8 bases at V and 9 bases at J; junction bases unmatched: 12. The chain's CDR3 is CASRLLTGESYTF. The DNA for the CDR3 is TGTGCCAGCCGACTCCTTACAGGGGAGAGCTACACCTTC.

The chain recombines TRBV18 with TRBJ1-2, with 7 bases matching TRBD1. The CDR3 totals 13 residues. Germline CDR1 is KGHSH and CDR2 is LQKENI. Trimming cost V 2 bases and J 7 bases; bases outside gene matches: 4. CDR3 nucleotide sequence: TGTGCCAGCTCACCAGGACAGGCCCCTGGCTACACCTTC. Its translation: CASSPGQAPGYTF.

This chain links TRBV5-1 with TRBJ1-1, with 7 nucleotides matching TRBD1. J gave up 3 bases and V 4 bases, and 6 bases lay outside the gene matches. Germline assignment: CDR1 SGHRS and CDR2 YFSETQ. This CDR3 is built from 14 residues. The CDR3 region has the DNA TGCGCCAGCAGCATCACAGGGGCTGACACTGAAGCTTTCTTT. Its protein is CASSITGADTEAFF.

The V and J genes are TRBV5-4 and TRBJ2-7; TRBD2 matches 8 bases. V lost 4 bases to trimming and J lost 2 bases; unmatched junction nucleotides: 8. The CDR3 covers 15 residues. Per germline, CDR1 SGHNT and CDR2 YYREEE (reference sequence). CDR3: CASSPVAGGTYEQYF. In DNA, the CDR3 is TGTGCCAGCAGCCCCGTCGCGGGGGGAACCTACGAGCAGTACTTC.

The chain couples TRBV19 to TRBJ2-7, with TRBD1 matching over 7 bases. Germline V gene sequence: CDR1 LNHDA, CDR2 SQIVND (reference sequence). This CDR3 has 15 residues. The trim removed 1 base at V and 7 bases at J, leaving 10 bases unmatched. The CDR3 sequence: CASSIASGTADEQYF. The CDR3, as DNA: TGTGCCAGTAGTATAGCTTCAGGGACAGCAGATGAGCAGTACTTC.

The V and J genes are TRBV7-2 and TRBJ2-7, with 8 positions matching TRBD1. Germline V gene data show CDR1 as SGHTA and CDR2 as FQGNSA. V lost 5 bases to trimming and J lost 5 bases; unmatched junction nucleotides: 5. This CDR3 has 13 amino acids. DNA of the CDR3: TGTGCCAGCAGCCTCGGACAGGGTCACGAGCAGTACTTC. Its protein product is CASSLGQGHEQYF.

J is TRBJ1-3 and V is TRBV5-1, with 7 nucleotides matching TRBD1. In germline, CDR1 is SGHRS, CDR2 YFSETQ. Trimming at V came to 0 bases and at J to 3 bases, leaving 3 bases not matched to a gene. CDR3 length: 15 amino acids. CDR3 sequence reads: CASSLEGARGNTIYF. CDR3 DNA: TGCGCCAGCAGCTTGGAGGGGGCGCGTGGAAACACCATATATTTT.

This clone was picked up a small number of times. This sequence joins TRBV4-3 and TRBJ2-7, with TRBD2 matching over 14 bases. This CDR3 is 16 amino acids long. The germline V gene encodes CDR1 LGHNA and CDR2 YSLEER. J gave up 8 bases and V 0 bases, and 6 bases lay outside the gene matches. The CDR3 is CASSQDFGLAGGKQYF. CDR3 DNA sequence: TGCGCCAGCAGCCAAGATTTTGGACTAGCGGGGGGCAAGCAGTACTTC.

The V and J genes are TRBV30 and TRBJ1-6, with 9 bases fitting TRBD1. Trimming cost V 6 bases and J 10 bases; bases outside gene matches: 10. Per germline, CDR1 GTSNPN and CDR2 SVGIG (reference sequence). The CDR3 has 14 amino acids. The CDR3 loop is CACKTGTGISPLHF. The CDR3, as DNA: TGTGCCTGTAAAACCGGGACAGGGATCTCACCCCTCCACTTT.

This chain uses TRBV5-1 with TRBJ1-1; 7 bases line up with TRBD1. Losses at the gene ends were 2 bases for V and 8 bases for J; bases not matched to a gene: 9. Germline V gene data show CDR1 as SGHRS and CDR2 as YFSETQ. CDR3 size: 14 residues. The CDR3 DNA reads TGCGCCAGCAGCTTAAGCGGGGGACAGCCAGAAGCTTTCTTT. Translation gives CASSLSGGQPEAFF.

Here the CDR3 reads CASSLEPGHEQYF. Here the CDR3 DNA reads TGTGCCAGCAGCTTAGAACCAGGGCACGAGCAGTACTTC. The genes are TRBV11-2 and TRBJ2-7; D is perhaps TRBD1 (5 bases). Between the trimmed V and J ends, which lost 0 bases and 5 bases, there was a span of 8 bases. This CDR3 region has 13 residues. Looked up from germline, CDR1 is SGHAT and CDR2 is FQNNGV.

This CDR3 is CSARAGTPQYF. The CDR3 DNA reads as TGCAGTGCTAGAGCCGGGACTCCGCAGTACTTC. V is TRBV20-1 and J is TRBJ2-7; the D gene is possibly TRBD2 (6 bases). Germline lookup yields CDR1 DFQATT and CDR2 SNEGSKA (reference sequence). Trimming cost V 1 base and J 9 bases, with 10 bases left between them. The CDR3 totals 11 residues.

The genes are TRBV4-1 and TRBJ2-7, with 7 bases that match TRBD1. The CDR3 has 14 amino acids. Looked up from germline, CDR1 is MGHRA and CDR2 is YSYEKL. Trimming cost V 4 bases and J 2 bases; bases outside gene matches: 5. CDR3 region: CASSLWTGTYEQYF. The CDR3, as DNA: TGCGCCAGCAGCCTTTGGACAGGAACCTACGAGCAGTACTTC.

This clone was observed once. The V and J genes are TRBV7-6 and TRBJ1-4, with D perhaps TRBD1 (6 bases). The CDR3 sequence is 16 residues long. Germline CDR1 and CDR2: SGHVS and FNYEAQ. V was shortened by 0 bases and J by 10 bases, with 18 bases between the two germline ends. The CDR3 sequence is CASSLASGGRLRKLFF. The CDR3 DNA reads TGTGCCAGCAGCTTAGCGTCCGGGGGGCGGCTTAGAAAACTGTTTTTT.

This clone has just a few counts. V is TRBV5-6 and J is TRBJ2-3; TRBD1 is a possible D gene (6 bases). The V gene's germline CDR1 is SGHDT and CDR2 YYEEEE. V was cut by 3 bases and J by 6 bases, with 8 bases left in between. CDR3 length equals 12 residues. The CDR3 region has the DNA TGTGCCAGCAGCTACAGGGTGGATACGCAGTATTTT. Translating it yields CASSYRVDTQYF.

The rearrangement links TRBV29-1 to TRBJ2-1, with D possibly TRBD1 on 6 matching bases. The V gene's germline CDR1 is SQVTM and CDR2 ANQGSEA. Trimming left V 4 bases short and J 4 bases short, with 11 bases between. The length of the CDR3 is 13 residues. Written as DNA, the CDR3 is TGCAGCGTTGGACCGGGGACATACAATGAGCAGTTCTTC. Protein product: CSVGPGTYNEQFF.

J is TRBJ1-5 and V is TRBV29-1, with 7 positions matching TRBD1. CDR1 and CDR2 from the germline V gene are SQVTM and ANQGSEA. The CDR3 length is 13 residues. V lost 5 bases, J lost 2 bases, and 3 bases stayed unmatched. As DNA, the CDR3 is TGCAGCGTTCGGACAGGTGGCAATCAGCCCCAGCATTTT. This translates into CSVRTGGNQPQHF.

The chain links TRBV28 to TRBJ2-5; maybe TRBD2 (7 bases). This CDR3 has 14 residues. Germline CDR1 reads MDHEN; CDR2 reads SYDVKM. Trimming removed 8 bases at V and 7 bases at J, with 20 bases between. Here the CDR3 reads CASRKPSGGGTQYF. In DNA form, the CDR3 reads TGTGCCAGCCGGAAACCTTCGGGGGGCGGGACCCAGTACTTC.

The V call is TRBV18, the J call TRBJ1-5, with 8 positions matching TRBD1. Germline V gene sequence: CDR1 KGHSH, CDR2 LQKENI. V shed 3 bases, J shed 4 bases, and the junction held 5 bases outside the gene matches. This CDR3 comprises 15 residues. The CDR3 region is CASSPRTGQNQPQHF. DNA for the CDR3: TGTGCCAGCTCACCCCGGACAGGGCAAAATCAGCCCCAGCATTTT.